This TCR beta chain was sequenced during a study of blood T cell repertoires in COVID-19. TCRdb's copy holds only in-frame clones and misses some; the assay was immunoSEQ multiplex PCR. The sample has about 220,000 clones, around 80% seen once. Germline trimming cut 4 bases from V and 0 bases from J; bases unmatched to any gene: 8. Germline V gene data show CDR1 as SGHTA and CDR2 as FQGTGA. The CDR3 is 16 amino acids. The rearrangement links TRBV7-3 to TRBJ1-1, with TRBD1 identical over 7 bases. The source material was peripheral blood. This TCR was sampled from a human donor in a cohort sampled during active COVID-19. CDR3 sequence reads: CASSYRGRGMNTEAFF. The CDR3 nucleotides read TGTGCCAGCAGCTACAGGGGCAGAGGGATGAACACTGAAGCTTTCTTT.